This T cell receptor (beta chain) is drawn from a study of early T cells in non-severe SARS-CoV-2 infection. Study overall: Alpha and beta chains were unpaired, from unsorted whole-blood bulk RNA.

Researchers tagged individual cDNA molecules with unique molecular identifiers. TCRdb analysed the 5' RACE reads with MiXCR anew, one entry per CDR3 protein. The sample holds around 92,000 distinct CDR3 sequences, approximately 9.9% seen once. Germline CDR1 SQVTM, CDR2 ANQGSEA. The CDR3 consists of 14 residues. V was cut by 5 bases and J by 5 bases, with 15 bases left in between. The sequenced sample was whole blood. This sequence originates from an adult who was a healthcare worker with PCR-confirmed SARS-CoV-2 infection or an uninfected control (not recorded which). The genes are TRBV29-1 and TRBJ2-2, with D maybe TRBD1 (5 bases). CDR3 residues: CSVRTLESTGELFF. The CDR3 DNA reads as TGCAGCGTTAGGACACTCGAATCAACCGGGGAGCTGTTTTTT.